This entry describes one TCR beta chain. Its antigen is not known. The sample originates from a study of CD8 T cells in ankylosing spondylitis. Study-level points and caveats: The authors found the disease-linked clones to be CD8+ and relatively rare in peripheral blood. Matched ankylosing spondylitis synovial fluid reportedly contained a significantly enriched population of disease-linked clones.

Quantitative 5'-RACE with molecular barcodes generated TCR beta libraries. MiXCR, applied by TCRdb to the 5' RACE reads, yields one record per CDR3 protein. The sample has hundreds of thousands of distinct CDR3 sequences, 20% to 25% seen once. Germline V gives CDR1 MNHEY, CDR2 SMNVEV (reference sequence). The CDR3 runs 16 residues. Trimming removed 5 bases from V and 8 bases from J, with 21 bases in between. Specimen: blood, either unsorted or a sorted T cell fraction (not recorded which). The gene calls are TRBV27 and TRBJ2-2; maybe TRBD2 (6 bases). The TCR was taken from a female donor with ankylosing spondylitis or in good health (not recorded which). CDR3 DNA: TGTGCCAGCAGTCGGGGCTCCGGGAGTAAAACTGGGGAGCTGTTTTTT. This gives the protein CASSRGSGSKTGELFF.